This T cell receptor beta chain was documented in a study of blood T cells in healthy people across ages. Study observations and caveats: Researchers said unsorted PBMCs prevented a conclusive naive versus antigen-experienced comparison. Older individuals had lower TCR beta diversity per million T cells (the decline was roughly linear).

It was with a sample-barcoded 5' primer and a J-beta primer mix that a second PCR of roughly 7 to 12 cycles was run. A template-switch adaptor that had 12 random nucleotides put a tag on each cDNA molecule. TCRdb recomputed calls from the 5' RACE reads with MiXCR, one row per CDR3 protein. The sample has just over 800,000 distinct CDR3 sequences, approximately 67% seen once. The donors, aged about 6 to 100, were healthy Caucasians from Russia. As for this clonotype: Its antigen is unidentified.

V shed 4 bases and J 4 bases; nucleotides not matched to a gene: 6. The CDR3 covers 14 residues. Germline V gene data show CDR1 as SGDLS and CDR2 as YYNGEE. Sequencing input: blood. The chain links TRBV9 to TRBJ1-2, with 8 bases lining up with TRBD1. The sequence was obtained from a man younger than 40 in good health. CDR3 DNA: TGTGCCAGCAGCAGACCAACAGGGGGCTATGGCTACACCTTC. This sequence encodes CASSRPTGGYGYTF.